This TCR beta chain was observed in a study of T cells after yellow fever vaccination. Comments on this clonotype: Its matching antigen is unknown.

TCRdb processed the 5' RACE reads anew with MiXCR; each CDR3 protein has one entry. The sample has 300,000 to 400,000 distinct CDR3 sequences; 8% to 10% are singletons. Study-level results: Most primary-vaccination clones reappeared after the booster (about 95% CD4, 88% CD8). It was a weaker secondary response, yet one that peaked faster, at day 5 versus 15.

This CDR3 has 14 amino acids. The V gene lost 6 bases and the J gene lost 2 bases, with 12 bases spanning the gap. The V gene's germline CDR1 is MNHNS and CDR2 SASEGT. The sample in question was PBMCs, obtained on the day of the first yellow fever vaccination. The clonotype was recovered from a man between 18 and 29 years old who received the YFV17D yellow fever vaccine. This sequence joins TRBV6-1 and TRBJ2-3; D might be TRBD2 (5 bases). CDR3 coding DNA: TGTGCCAGCAGACGGGGAACGTACACAGATACGCAGTATTTT. This translates into CASRRGTYTDTQYF.